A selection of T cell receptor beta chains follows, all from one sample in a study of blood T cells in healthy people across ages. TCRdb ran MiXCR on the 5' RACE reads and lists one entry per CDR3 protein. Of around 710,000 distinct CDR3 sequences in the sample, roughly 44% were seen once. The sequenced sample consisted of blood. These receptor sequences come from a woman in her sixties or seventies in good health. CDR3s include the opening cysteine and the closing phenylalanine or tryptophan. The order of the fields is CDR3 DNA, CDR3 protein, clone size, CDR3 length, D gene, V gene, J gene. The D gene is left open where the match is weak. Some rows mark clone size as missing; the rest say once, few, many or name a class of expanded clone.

TGCAGTGCTAGAGACCCCCTCAAGGTGGCCTCGATTTTGGAGCAGTTCTTC	CSARDPLKVASILEQFF	-	17	-	TRBV20-1	TRBJ2-1
TGCGCCAGCACCCTCGACTACAACAATGAGCAGTTCTTC	CASTLDYNNEQFF	few	13	-	TRBV4-1	TRBJ2-1
TGTGCCAGCAGTCCGCTGATAGCGGGAGATGAGCAGTTCTTC	CASSPLIAGDEQFF	few	14	TRBD2	TRBV12-3/TRBV12-4	TRBJ2-1
TGTGCCAGCAGTTGGCAACAGGGGGCTAAGGTGGAGCAGTACTTC	CASSWQQGAKVEQYF	few	15	TRBD1	TRBV12-3/TRBV12-4	TRBJ2-4
TGTGCCAGCTCACCTCCTAGCGGGAGGAACTACGAGCAGTACTTC	CASSPPSGRNYEQYF	once	15	TRBD2	TRBV18	TRBJ2-7
TGTGCCAGCAGCCAATCCGGGACAGGGAATTACAATGAGCAGTTCTTC	CASSQSGTGNYNEQFF	few	16	TRBD1	TRBV7-3	TRBJ2-1
TGTGCCAGCAGCCCATTGGAAAAACTGTTTTTT	CASSPLEKLFF	few	11	-	TRBV11-2	TRBJ1-4
TGTGCCAGCAGCCTAGCGGGGGAGTGGAATGAGCAGTTCTTC	CASSLAGEWNEQFF	-	14	TRBD2	TRBV7-9	TRBJ2-1
TGTGCCAGCAGTCACGGACAGGGCGCCTATGGCTACACCTTC	CASSHGQGAYGYTF	few	14	TRBD1	TRBV6-6	TRBJ1-2
TGCGCCAGCAGCCAACACGGGGATAACACCGGGGAGCTGTTTTTT	CASSQHGDNTGELFF	many	15	-	TRBV4-3	TRBJ2-2
TGTGCCAGCAGTTTACTGGGGAGTGACTATGGCTACACCTTC	CASSLLGSDYGYTF	-	14	-	TRBV13	TRBJ1-2
TGCAGTGCCTCCGGACTAGCGGGAGATACGCAGTATTTT	CSASGLAGDTQYF	-	13	TRBD2	TRBV20-1	TRBJ2-3
TGTGCCAGCAGCATTGGGACTAGCGGGAAGCAAGAGACCCAGTACTTC	CASSIGTSGKQETQYF	few	16	TRBD2	TRBV13	TRBJ2-5
TGCAGCGTGACAGGTGGTAGCAATCAGCCCCAGCATTTT	CSVTGGSNQPQHF	-	13	-	TRBV29-1	TRBJ1-5
TGCAGTGCTAGAATAGCGGGAGTTCAGGAGACCCAGTACTTC	CSARIAGVQETQYF	-	14	TRBD2	TRBV20-1	TRBJ2-5
TGTGCCAGCAGCCGCAGTCTAGCGGAGACCCAGTACTTC	CASSRSLAETQYF	-	13	-	TRBV6-5	TRBJ2-5
TGTGCCAGCAGCGGGGCCGGGACTCCTAACTATGGCTACACCTTC	CASSGAGTPNYGYTF	-	15	-	TRBV9	TRBJ1-2
TGTGCCAGCAGGGGGGCCAGCCGCCTTATCTCCTACGAGCAGTACTTC	CASRGASRLISYEQYF	once	16	-	TRBV28	TRBJ2-7
TGTGCCAGCAGCCCCCGTAGCCACGAGCAGTACTTC	CASSPRSHEQYF	few	12	-	TRBV7-8	TRBJ2-7
TGCGCCAGCAGCGTCGCGGGAAATGAAAAACTGTTTTTT	CASSVAGNEKLFF	-	13	-	TRBV5-1	TRBJ1-4
TGTGCCAGCTCGGGGGGACGAGCGTCCCAAGAGACCCAGTACTTC	CASSGGRASQETQYF	-	15	TRBD2	TRBV28	TRBJ2-5
TGTGCCAGCAGTTACGATCAGGGCGGCACTGAAGCTTTCTTT	CASSYDQGGTEAFF	-	14	-	TRBV6-5	TRBJ1-1
TGTGCCAGCAGCGTACGGGGACAGGGGGTAGAGACCCAGTACTTC	CASSVRGQGVETQYF	-	15	TRBD1	TRBV9	TRBJ2-5